The rows below give T cell receptor beta chains drawn from one sample of a study of T cells in Graves' hyperthyroidism and ophthalmopathy. A single record per CDR3 protein comes from TCRdb applying MiXCR to the multiplex PCR reads. Among approximately 600,000 distinct CDR3 sequences listed, approximately 14% were seen once. Sequencing was done on a sample of blood. Receptors originate from a woman aged 40 to 50 with Graves' ophthalmopathy. Each CDR3 is given with its conserved first and last residue. The D gene is left open where the match is weak. Rows may omit the clone size; those that give it use once, few, many or a size class.

d_gene	v_gene	j_gene	abundance	CDR3nt	CDR3aa
TRBD2	TRBV9	TRBJ2-7	many	TGTGCCAGCAGCGTAGGAGGGACTAGCGCCGAGCAGTACTTC	CASSVGGTSAEQYF
-	TRBV10-3	TRBJ1-2	many	TGTGCCATCAGTGAGTCGGAAAGCTACACCTTC	CAISESESYTF
-	TRBV12-3/TRBV12-4	TRBJ2-5	many	TGTGCCAGCAGTTTGACCCAGGCCCAAGAGACCCAGTACTTC	CASSLTQAQETQYF
-	TRBV6-2/TRBV6-3	TRBJ2-5	few	TGTGCCAGCAGATCCTACTCTAACGTGGGGACCCAGTACTTC	CASRSYSNVGTQYF
-	TRBV7-2	TRBJ2-3	many	TGTGCCAGCAGCTTAGCGGGAGGATCCGATACGCAGTATTTT	CASSLAGGSDTQYF
TRBD2	TRBV27	TRBJ2-4	few	TGTGCCAGCAGTTTACGGGGGGGTAGAAACATTCAGTACTTC	CASSLRGGRNIQYF
TRBD1	TRBV28	TRBJ1-3	-	TGTGCCAGCAGTAGTCCACAGGGGAGCTCTGGAAACACCATATATTTT	CASSSPQGSSGNTIYF
-	TRBV4-3	TRBJ2-2	many	TGCGCCAGCAGCCAAGATAGGTTTACTAACACCGGGGAGCTGTTTTTT	CASSQDRFTNTGELFF
TRBD1	TRBV11-2	TRBJ2-3	few	TGTGCCAGCAGCCTTGGACAGGGGAGGGTAGATACGCAGTATTTT	CASSLGQGRVDTQYF
TRBD2	TRBV5-1	TRBJ2-4	many	TGCGCCAGCAGCTTGGGGGAGGGCAGCGAAAACATTCAGTACTTC	CASSLGEGSENIQYF
-	TRBV19	TRBJ2-7	-	TGTGCCAGTAGCGACCCGGACCGCTACGAGCAGTACTTC	CASSDPDRYEQYF
-	TRBV28	TRBJ2-6	many	TGTGCCAGCAGTCCCTCTGGGGCCAACGTCCTGACTTTC	CASSPSGANVLTF
TRBD1	TRBV27	TRBJ2-4	many	TGTGCCAGCAGTTCCACAGGGGGCGGTGGCATTCAGTACTTC	CASSSTGGGGIQYF
-	TRBV27	TRBJ2-7	many	TGTGCCAGCGGACAGCGTACCCATTACGAGCAGTACTTC	CASGQRTHYEQYF
-	TRBV19	TRBJ2-2	few	TGTGCCAGTAGTATTATGGAGTCCGGGGAGCTGTTTTTT	CASSIMESGELFF
-	TRBV6-4	TRBJ2-2	-	-	CASTTRGYEQYFGPGTGELFF